This record looks at one T cell receptor (beta chain) sequence and its context. This record comes from a study of shared T cell receptors in the human thymus. The CDR3 covers 16 residues. V shed 6 bases and J 1 base; nucleotides not matched to a gene: 10. CDR1 is MDHEN and CDR2 is SYDVKM in the germline V gene. Assay used: immunoSEQ multiplex PCR; TCRdb lists only in-frame clones, some missing. The sample contains fewer than 700,000 clones, 85% to 90% of which appear only once. The same specimen was also included in a second study, on human thymus T cells.

The material sequenced was thymocytes. The TCR comes from a boy under three years old with a congenital heart defect. This chain connects TRBV28 to TRBJ2-3; 7 positions agree with TRBD2. In DNA form, the CDR3 reads TGTGCCAGCAGCCCAGGCGGGAGTTCCGGCACAGATACGCAGTATTTT. This codes for CASSPGGSSGTDTQYF.